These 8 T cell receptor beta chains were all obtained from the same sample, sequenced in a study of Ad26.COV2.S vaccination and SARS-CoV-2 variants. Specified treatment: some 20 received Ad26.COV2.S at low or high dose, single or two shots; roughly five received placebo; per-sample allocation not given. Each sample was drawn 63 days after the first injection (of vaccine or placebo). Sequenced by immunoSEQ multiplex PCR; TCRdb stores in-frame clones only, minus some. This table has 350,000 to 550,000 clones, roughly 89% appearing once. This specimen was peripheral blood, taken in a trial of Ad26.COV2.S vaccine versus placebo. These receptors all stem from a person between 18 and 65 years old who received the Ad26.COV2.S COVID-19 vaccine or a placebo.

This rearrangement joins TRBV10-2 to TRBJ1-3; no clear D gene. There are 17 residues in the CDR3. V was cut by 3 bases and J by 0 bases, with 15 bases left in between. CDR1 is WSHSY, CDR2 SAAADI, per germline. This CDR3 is CASSDPDIIHSGNTIYF. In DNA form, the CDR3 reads TGCGCCAGCAGTGATCCCGACATTATTCACTCTGGAAACACCATATATTTT.

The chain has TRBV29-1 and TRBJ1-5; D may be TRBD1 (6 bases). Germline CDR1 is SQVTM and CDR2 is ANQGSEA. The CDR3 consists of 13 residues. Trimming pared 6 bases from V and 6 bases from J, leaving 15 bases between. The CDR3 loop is CSVVDRRGQPQHF. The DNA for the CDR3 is TGCAGCGTCGTCGACAGGAGAGGTCAGCCCCAGCATTTT.

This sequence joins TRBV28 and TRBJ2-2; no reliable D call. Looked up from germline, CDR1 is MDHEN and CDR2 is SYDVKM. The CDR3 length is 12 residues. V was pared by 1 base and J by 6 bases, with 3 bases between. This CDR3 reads CASSLSSGELFF. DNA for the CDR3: TGTGCCAGCAGTTTATCATCCGGGGAGCTGTTTTTT.

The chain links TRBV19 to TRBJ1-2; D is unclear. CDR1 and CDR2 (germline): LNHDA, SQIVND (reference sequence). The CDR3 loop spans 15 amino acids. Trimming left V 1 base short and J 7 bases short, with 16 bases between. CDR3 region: CASSIVAGWVSGYTF. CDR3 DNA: TGTGCCAGTAGTATAGTTGCGGGATGGGTCTCTGGCTACACCTTC.

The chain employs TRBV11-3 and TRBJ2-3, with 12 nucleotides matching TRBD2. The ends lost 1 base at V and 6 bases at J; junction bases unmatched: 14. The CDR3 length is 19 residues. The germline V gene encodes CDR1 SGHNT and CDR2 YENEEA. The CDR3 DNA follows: TGTGCCAGCAGCTTAGGGGACAGGTATAGGACTAGCGGGATGGATACGCAGTATTTT. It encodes CASSLGDRYRTSGMDTQYF. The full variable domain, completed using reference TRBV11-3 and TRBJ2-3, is EAGVVQSPRYKIIEKKQPVAFWCNPISGHNTLYWYLQNLGQGPELLIRYENEEAVDDSQLPKDRFSAERLKGVDSTLKIQPAELGDSAVYLCASSLGDRYRTSGMDTQYFGPGTRLTVL.

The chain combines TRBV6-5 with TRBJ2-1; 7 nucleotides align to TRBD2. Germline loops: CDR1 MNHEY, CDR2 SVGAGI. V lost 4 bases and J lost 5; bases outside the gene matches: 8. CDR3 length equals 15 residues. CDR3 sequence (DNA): TGTGCCAGCAGTTCTTGGCTAGCGGTTAACAATGAGCAGTTCTTC. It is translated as CASSSWLAVNNEQFF.

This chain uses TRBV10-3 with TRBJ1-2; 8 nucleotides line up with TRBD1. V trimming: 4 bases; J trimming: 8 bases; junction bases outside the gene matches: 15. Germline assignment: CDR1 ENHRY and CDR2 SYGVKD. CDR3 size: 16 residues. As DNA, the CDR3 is TGTGCCATCAGTGCGAATCCAGGGGGCGTACCGTACGGCTACACCTTC. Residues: CAISANPGGVPYGYTF.

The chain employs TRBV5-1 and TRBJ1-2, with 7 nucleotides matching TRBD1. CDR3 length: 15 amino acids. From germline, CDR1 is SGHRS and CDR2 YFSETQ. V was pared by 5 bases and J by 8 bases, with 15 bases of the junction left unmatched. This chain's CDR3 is CASRSGTAFFGGYTF. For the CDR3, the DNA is TGCGCCAGCAGATCCGGGACAGCTTTCTTCGGCGGCTACACCTTC.